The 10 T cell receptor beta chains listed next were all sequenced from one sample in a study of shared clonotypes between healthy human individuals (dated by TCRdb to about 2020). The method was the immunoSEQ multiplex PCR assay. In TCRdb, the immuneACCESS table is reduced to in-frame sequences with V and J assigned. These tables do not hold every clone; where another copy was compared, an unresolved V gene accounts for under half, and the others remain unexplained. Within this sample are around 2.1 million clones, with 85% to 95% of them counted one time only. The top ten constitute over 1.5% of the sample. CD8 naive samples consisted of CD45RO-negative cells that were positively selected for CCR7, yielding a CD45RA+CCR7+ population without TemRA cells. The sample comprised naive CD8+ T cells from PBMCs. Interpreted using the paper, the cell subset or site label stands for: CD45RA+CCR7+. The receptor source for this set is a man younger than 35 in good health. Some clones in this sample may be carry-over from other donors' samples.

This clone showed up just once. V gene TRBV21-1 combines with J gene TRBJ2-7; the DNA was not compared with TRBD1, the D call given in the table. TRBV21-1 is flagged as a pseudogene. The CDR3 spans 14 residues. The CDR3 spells CASLGGGGLYEQYF. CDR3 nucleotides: TGTGCCAGCCTTGGGGGCGGTGGCCTCTACGAGCAGTACTTC.

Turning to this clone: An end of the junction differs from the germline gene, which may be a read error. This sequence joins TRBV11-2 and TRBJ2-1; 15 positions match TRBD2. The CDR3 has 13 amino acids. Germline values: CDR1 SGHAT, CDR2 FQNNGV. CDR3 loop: CASSPGTSGRRVF. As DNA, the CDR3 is TGTGCCAGCAGCCCGGGGACTAGCGGGAGGAGAGTCTTC.

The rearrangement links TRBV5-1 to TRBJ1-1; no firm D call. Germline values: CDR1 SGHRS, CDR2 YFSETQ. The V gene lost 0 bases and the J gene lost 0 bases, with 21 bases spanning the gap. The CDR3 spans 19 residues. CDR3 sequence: CASSLGAPEHLAMNTEAFF. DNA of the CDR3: TGCGCCAGCAGCTTGGGGGCCCCCGAACATCTGGCCATGAACACTGAAGCTTTCTTT.

This CDR3 is CASSALPRWTGETEAFF. In nucleotides, the CDR3 is TGTGCCAGCAGTGCCCTACCCCGATGGACAGGGGAAACTGAAGCTTTCTTT. V usage is TRBV28 and J usage is TRBJ1-1, with 9 bases matching TRBD1. Germline V gene sequence: CDR1 MDHEN, CDR2 SYDVKM. The V and J ends lost 5 bases and 5 bases, in that order; junction bases with no gene match: 15. This CDR3 is built from 17 residues.

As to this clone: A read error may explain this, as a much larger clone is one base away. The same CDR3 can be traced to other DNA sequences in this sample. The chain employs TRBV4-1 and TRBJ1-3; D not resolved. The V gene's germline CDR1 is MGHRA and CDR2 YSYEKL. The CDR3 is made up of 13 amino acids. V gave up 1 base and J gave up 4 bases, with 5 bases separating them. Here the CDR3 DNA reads TGCGCCAGCAGCCAAGTACCCGGAAACACCATATATTTT. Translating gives CASSQVPGNTIYF.

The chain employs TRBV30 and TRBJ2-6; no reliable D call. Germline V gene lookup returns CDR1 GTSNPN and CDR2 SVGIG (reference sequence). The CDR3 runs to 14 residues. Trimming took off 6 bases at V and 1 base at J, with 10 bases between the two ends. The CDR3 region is CACSLGSGANVLTF. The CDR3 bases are TGTGCCTGCTCCCTTGGGTCTGGGGCCAACGTCCTGACTTTC.

The chain's CDR3 is CASSLSGTDGNTIYF. CDR3 coding DNA: TGTGCCAGCAGCTTATCCGGGACAGACGGAAACACCATATATTTT. The J gene is TRBJ1-3, the V gene TRBV7-9, with 7 bases aligning to TRBD1. Germline V gene lookup returns CDR1 SEHNR and CDR2 FQNEAQ (reference sequence). The ends lost 2 bases at V and 4 bases at J; junction bases unmatched: 5. The CDR3 extends over 15 amino acids.

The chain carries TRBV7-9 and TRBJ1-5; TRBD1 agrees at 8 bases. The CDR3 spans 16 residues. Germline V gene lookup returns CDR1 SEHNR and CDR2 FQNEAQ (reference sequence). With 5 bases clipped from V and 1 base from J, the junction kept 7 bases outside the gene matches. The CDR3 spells CASSDTRQGSNQPQHF. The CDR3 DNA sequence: TGTGCCAGCAGCGACACACGACAGGGGAGCAATCAGCCCCAGCATTTT.

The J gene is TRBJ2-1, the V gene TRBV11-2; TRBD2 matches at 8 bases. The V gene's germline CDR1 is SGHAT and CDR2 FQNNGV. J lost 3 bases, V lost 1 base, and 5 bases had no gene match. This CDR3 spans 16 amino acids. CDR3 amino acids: CASSLGVREGYNEQFF. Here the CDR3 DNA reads TGTGCCAGCAGCTTAGGAGTTCGGGAGGGCTACAATGAGCAGTTCTTC.

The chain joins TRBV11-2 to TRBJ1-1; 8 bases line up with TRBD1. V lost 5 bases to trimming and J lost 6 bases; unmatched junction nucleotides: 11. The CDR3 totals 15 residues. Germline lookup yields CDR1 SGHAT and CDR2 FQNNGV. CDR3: CASSKGWTGSPEAFF. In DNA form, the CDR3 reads TGTGCCAGCAGCAAGGGGTGGACAGGGAGCCCTGAAGCTTTCTTT.